Detailed here is one T cell receptor (beta chain). Its antigen is not known. Trimming removed 5 bases from V and 5 bases from J, with 13 bases in between. This CDR3 is built from 14 residues. TCRdb reprocessed the 5' RACE reads via MiXCR and lists one record per CDR3 protein. The table lists roughly 400,000 distinct CDR3 sequences, 18% of them singletons. The data were obtained in a study of T cells after yellow fever vaccination. Overall study results and limits: Some clonotypes were seen in both the CD4 and the CD8 compartments. These made up a small share and likely arose from convergent recombination. Researchers report a weaker secondary response that nonetheless peaked faster, day 5 versus 15.

The TCR comes from a man younger than 30 who received the YFV17D yellow fever vaccine. The sequences come from PBMCs, collected before the yellow fever booster vaccination. This chain connects TRBV12-3 or TRBV12-4 to TRBJ1-5; maybe TRBD1 (6 bases). The CDR3 loop reads CASSPGEWDQPQHF. The CDR3 DNA reads TGTGCCAGCAGTCCAGGGGAATGGGATCAGCCCCAGCATTTT.